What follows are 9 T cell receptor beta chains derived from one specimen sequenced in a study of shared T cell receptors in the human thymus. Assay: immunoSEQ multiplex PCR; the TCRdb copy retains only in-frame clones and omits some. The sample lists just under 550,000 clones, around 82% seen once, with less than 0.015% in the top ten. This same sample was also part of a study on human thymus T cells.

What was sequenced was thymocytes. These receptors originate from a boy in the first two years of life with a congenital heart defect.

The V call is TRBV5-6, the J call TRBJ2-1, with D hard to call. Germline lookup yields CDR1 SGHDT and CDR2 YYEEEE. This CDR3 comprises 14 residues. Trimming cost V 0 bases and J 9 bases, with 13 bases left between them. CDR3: CASSLENQVAEQFF. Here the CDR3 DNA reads TGTGCCAGCAGCTTGGAAAATCAGGTGGCTGAGCAGTTCTTC.

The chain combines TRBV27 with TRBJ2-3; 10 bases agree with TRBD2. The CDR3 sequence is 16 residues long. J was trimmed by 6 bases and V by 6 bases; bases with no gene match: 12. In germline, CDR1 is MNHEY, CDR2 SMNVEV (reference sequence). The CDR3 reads CASRPPRLAGRDTQYF. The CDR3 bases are TGTGCCAGCAGACCCCCTCGACTAGCGGGCCGCGATACGCAGTATTTT.

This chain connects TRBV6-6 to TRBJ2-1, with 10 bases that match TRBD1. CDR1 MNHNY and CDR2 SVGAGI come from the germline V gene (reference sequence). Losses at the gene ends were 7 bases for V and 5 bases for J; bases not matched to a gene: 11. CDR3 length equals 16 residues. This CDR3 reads CASTRLGTGAHNEQFF. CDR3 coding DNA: TGTGCCAGCACCCGCCTAGGGACAGGGGCTCACAATGAGCAGTTCTTC.

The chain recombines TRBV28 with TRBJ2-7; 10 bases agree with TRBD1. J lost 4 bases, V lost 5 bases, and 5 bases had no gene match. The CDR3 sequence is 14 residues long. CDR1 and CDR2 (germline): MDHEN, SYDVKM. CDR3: CASSQTGGGYEQYF. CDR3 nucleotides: TGTGCCAGCAGTCAGACAGGGGGCGGTTACGAGCAGTACTTC.

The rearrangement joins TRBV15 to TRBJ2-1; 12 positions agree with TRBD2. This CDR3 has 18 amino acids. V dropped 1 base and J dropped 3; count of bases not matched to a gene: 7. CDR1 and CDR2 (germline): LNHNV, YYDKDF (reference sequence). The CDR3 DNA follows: TGTGCCACCAGCAGAGGGGAGACTAGCGGGAGACTCTACAATGAGCAGTTCTTC. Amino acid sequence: CATSRGETSGRLYNEQFF.

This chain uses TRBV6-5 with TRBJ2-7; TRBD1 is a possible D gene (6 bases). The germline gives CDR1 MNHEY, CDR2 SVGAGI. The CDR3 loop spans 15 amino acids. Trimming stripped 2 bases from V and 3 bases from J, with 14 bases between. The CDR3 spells CASSYRSGDHYEQYF. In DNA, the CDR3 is TGTGCCAGCAGTTACAGGTCAGGGGACCACTACGAGCAGTACTTC.

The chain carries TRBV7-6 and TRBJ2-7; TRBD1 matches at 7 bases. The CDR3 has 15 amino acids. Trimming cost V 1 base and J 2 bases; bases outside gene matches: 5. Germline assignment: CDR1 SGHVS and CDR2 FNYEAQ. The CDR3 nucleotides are TGTGCCAGCAGCTTAGGTCCGGGACAGACCTACGAGCAGTACTTC. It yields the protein CASSLGPGQTYEQYF. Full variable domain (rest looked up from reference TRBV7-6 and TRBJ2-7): GAGVSQSPRYKVTKRGQDVALRCDPISGHVSLYWYRQALGQGPEFLTYFNYEAQQDKSGLPNDRFSAERPEGSISTLTIQRTEQRDSAMYRCASSLGPGQTYEQYFGPGTRLTVT.

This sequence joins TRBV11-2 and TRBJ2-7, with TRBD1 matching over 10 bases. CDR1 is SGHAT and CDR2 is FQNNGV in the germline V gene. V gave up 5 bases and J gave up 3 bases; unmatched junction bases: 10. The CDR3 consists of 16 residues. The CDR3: CASSPGQGKADYEQYF. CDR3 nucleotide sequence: TGTGCCAGCAGCCCGGGACAGGGGAAGGCCGACTACGAGCAGTACTTC.

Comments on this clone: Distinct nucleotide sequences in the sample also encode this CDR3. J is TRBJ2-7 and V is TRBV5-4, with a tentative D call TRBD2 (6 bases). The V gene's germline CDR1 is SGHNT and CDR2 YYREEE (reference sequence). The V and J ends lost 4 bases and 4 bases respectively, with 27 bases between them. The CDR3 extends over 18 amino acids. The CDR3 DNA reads TGTGCCAGCAGCCTAACACCCCCGCGGGACGTATCCCTGTACGAGCAGTACTTC. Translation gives CASSLTPPRDVSLYEQYF. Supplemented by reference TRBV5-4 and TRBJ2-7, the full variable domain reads ETGVTQSPTHLIKTRGQQVTLRCSSQSGHNTVSWYQQALGQGPQFIFQYYREEENGRGNFPPRFSGLQFPNYSSELNVNALELDDSALYLCASSLTPPRDVSLYEQYFGPGTRLTVT.